The 3 T cell receptor beta chains below come from one sample, sequenced in a study of cytomegalovirus exposure and HLA in healthy donors. PCR employed 60 Vbeta and 13 Jbeta primers. This table comes from immunoSEQ multiplex PCR, and its TCRdb copy is limited to in-frame clones, with some not included. The sample has 110,000 or so clones; about 80% are singletons. The sequenced sample was PBMCs. Receptor source: a woman under 40 in good health and CMV-seropositive.

This clone was seen more than once but under ten times. The chain links TRBV6-5 to TRBJ2-5, with TRBD1 as a possible D gene (6 bases). Per germline, CDR1 MNHEY and CDR2 SVGAGI. The CDR3 runs to 13 residues. The V end lost 5 bases, the J end lost 4 bases, and 11 bases lay between the germline ends. CDR3 residues: CASSLGGLETQYF. The DNA for the CDR3 is TGTGCCAGCAGTCTTGGGGGCTTAGAGACCCAGTACTTC.

The chain joins TRBV7-9 to TRBJ2-3; 8 bases are a match to TRBD2. Germline values: CDR1 SEHNR, CDR2 FQNEAQ (reference sequence). V lost 5 bases to trimming and J lost 3 bases; unmatched junction nucleotides: 10. CDR3 length: 16 residues. The CDR3 DNA is TGTGCCAGCAGCGACGGGACTAGGGTTTCAACAGATACGCAGTATTTT. This sequence encodes CASSDGTRVSTDTQYF.

This clone was seen more than once but under ten times. V is TRBV5-1 and J is TRBJ2-3; 7 nucleotides match TRBD1. The CDR3 contains 14 residues. In germline, CDR1 is SGHRS, CDR2 YFSETQ. V dropped 5 bases and J dropped 0; count of bases not matched to a gene: 3. CDR3 amino acids: CASRRDSSTDTQYF. The CDR3 DNA follows: TGCGCCAGCAGACGGGACAGTAGCACAGATACGCAGTATTTT.